These 10 T cell receptor beta chains were all obtained from the same sample, sequenced in a study of shared clonotypes between healthy human individuals. Naive-designated CD8 cells lacked CD45RO, were positively enriched for CCR7, and omitted terminally differentiated effector memory CD45RA+ cells. TCRdb keeps only in-frame clones here, not all; method: immunoSEQ multiplex PCR. The profile covers more than 2 million clones, with around 95% appearing a single time and about 1.6% taken by the ten largest. The sample comprised naive CD8+ T cells from PBMCs. The receptors were sampled from a man aged 18 to 30 in good health. Some clones in this sample may be carry-over from other donors' samples.

This chain connects TRBV11-1 to TRBJ1-1, with a weak D call TRBD1 (5 bases). From germline, CDR1 is SGHAT and CDR2 FQDESV (reference sequence). Deletions cut 3 bases from V and 0 bases from J, with 8 bases between. The CDR3 has 14 amino acids. The CDR3 nucleotides read TGTGCCAGCAGCTTGCGACAGATGAACACTGAAGCTTTCTTT. Protein product: CASSLRQMNTEAFF.

The chain's CDR3 is CASSDGGAGELFF. As DNA, the CDR3 is TGTGCCAGCAGTGATGGGGGTGCCGGGGAGCTGTTTTTT. The V and J genes are TRBV25-1 and TRBJ2-2; D is perhaps TRBD1 or TRBD2 (5 bases each). This CDR3 has 13 residues. CDR1 and CDR2 (germline): MGHDK, SYGVNS. Between the trimmed V and J ends, which lost 3 bases and 6 bases, there was a span of 8 bases.

The gene calls are TRBV5-1 and TRBJ2-7; 8 bases are a match to TRBD1. This CDR3 region has 17 residues. The germline gives CDR1 SGHRS, CDR2 YFSETQ. The junction had 15 bases not matched to a gene; V was cut back by 7 bases and J by 0 bases. The chain's CDR3 is CASAQWNPDRVSYEQYF. CDR3 DNA sequence: TGCGCCAGCGCACAATGGAATCCGGACAGGGTCTCCTACGAGCAGTACTTC.

CDR3 nucleotides: TGTGCCATCAGTGGTTTAAGGGAAGACTATGGCTACACCTTC. Its protein is CAISGLREDYGYTF. V usage is TRBV10-3 and J usage is TRBJ1-2; D uncertain. This CDR3 has 14 residues. Germline CDR1 reads ENHRY; CDR2 reads SYGVKD. V gave up 4 bases and J gave up 3 bases, with 12 bases separating them.

The rearrangement links TRBV7-2 to TRBJ1-2, with D perhaps TRBD1 (5 bases). The CDR3 has 15 amino acids. Germline V gene data show CDR1 as SGHTA and CDR2 as FQGNSA. V lost 5 bases to trimming and J lost 4 bases, with 17 bases between them. The CDR3 sequence is CASSNRDRYLYGYTF. The CDR3 coding sequence is TGTGCCAGCAGCAACCGGGACCGATACCTCTATGGCTACACCTTC.

Regarding this clone: Other DNA sequences in this sample translate to the same CDR3. The chain is built from TRBV7-9 and TRBJ2-7, with 9 bases fitting TRBD1. CDR1 SEHNR and CDR2 FQNEAQ come from the germline V gene (reference sequence). CDR3 length: 14 amino acids. Losses at the gene ends were 5 bases for V and 5 bases for J; bases not matched to a gene: 7. The CDR3 sequence is CASSPRDRVHEQYF. The CDR3 coding sequence is TGTGCCAGCAGCCCCCGGGACAGGGTCCACGAGCAGTACTTC.

The rearrangement links TRBV7-8 to TRBJ2-1, with TRBD2 matching 7 bases. V was pared by 4 bases and J by 6 bases, with 3 bases of the junction left unmatched. Germline assignment: CDR1 SGHVS and CDR2 FQNEAQ. This CDR3 has 13 amino acids. CDR3 sequence (DNA): TGTGCCAGCAGCTCCGGGAGGCCCAATGAGCAGTTCTTC. Amino acids: CASSSGRPNEQFF.

This chain connects TRBV28 to TRBJ1-2; D gene unclear. The CDR3 is 14 amino acids. V dropped 3 bases and J dropped 5 bases, with 13 bases sitting between them. Looked up from germline, CDR1 is MDHEN and CDR2 is SYDVKM. DNA of the CDR3: TGTGCCAGCAGTTTGTTTAGGAGTCCTTATGGCTACACCTTC. Translated: CASSLFRSPYGYTF.

The J gene is TRBJ2-4, the V gene TRBV13; 8 bases align to TRBD1. The CDR3 runs to 15 residues. The V gene's germline CDR1 is PRHDT and CDR2 FYEKMQ (reference sequence). V shed 5 bases and J 7 bases; nucleotides not matched to a gene: 10. DNA of the CDR3: TGTGCCAGCAGCGCGACAGGGGCGACGGGGAACATTCAGTACTTC. Encoded protein: CASSATGATGNIQYF.

The chain couples TRBV28 to TRBJ2-7; weak D call: TRBD2 (5 bases). Germline V gives CDR1 MDHEN, CDR2 SYDVKM. The CDR3 runs 14 residues. The V end lost 2 bases, the J end lost 2 bases, and 10 bases lay between the germline ends. In DNA, the CDR3 is TGTGCCAGCAGTTTACGGCGGAGGACCTACGAGCAGTACTTC. Its translation is CASSLRRRTYEQYF. Filled out from reference TRBV28 and TRBJ2-7, the complete variable domain reads DVKVTQSSRYLVKRTGEKVFLECVQDMDHENMFWYRQDPGLGLRLIYFSYDVKMKEKGDIPEGYSVSREKKERFSLILESASTNQTSMYLCASSLRRRTYEQYFGPGTRLTVT.